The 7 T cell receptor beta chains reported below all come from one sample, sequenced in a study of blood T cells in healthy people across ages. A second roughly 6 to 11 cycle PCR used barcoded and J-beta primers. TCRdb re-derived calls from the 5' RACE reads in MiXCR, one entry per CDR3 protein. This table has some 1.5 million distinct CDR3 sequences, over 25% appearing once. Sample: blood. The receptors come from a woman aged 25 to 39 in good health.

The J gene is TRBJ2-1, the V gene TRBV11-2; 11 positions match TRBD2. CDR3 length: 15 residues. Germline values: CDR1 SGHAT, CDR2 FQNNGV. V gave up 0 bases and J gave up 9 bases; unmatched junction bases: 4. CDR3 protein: CASSLDSGGASEQFF. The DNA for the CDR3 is TGTGCCAGCAGCTTAGATAGCGGGGGGGCTAGTGAGCAGTTCTTC.

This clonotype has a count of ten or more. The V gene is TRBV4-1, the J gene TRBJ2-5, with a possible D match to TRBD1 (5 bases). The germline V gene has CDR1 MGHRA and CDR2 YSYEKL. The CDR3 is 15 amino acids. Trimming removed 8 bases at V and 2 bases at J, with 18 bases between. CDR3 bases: TGCGCCAGCCAAACAGGCGCGTTCACACAAGAGACCCAGTACTTC. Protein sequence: CASQTGAFTQETQYF.

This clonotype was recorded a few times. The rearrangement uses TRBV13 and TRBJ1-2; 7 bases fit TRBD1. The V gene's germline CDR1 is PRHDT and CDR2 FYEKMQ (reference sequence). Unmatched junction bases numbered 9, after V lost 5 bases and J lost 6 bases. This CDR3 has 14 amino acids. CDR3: CASSARDSLNGYTF. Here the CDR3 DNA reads TGTGCCAGCAGCGCCAGGGACAGCCTTAATGGCTACACCTTC.

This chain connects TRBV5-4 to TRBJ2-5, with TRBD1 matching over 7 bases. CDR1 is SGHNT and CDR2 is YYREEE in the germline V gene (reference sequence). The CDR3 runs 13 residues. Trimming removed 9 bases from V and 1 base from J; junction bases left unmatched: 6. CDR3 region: CANRGGSQETQYF. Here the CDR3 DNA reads TGTGCCAACAGAGGGGGCTCCCAAGAGACCCAGTACTTC.

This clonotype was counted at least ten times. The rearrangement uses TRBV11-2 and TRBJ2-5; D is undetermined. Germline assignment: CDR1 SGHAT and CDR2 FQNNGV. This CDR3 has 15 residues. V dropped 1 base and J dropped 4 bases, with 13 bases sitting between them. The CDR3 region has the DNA TGTGCCAGCAGCTTAGCAGCTTCCTCGGCAGAGACCCAGTACTTC. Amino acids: CASSLAASSAETQYF.

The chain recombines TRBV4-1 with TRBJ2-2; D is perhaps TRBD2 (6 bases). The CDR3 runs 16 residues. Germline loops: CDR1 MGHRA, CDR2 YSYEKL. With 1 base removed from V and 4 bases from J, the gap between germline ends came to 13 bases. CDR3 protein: CASSQVEGRSTGELFF. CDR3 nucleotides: TGCGCCAGCAGCCAAGTTGAGGGGAGGAGCACCGGGGAGCTGTTTTTT.

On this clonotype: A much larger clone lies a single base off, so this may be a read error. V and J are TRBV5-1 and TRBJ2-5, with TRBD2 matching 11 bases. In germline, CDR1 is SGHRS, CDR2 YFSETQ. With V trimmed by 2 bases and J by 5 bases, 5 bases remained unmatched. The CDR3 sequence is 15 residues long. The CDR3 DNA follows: TGCGCCAGCAGCTTCACAATAGCGGGGGGGGAGACCCAGTACTTC. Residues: CASSFTIAGGETQYF.